This T cell receptor (beta chain) derives from a study of cytomegalovirus exposure and HLA in healthy donors (dated by TCRdb to about 2017). In terms of the full investigation: The 666 repertoires of the first cohort and the 120 validation repertoires were produced on the same platform, according to a later analysis. The study aimed to test whether signatures of past pathogen exposure could be identified by cataloging public T cell receptors. In addition to the first cohort of 666 subjects, a separate validation cohort of over 90 different subjects was used. High-throughput TCR immunosequencing, statistical association of individual TCRs with disease status, and machine learning were combined to predict cytomegalovirus infection status.

For this clone: It has no known antigen specificity. Qualities for individual bases were not recorded, and no much larger clone is one base off.

Separate from the roughly 650-subject first cohort, the validation cohort of around 130 subjects was the group to which the donors belonged. Study-wide findings and limitations: A later analysis lacked HLA typing for the validation cohort, so it scored co-occurrence in that cohort across all 110 or so repertoires. The authors suggested that the approach could potentially be generalized to other disease states and immunological phenotypes. In the study, approximately 150 TCR beta chains were listed as associated with cytomegalovirus. A few of the identified cytomegalovirus-associated TCR beta chains were confirmed in vitro to be specific for cytomegalovirus antigens. Across donors, most TCR sequences were observed very rarely, whereas some public TCRs were present in many individuals. The classifier was reported to diagnose cytomegalovirus status with high specificity and sensitivity in both the original cohort and the validation cohort. In a later analysis, TCRs clustered in the first cohort were found to also tend to co-occur in the 110 or so validation repertoires, with over 90% of cluster scores above 0.

Library creation used the immunoSEQ multiplex PCR assay. The paper's data handling went like this. A statistical classification framework was built to diagnose cytomegalovirus status from the catalog of TCR beta chain sequences. Drawn from immuneACCESS, this table holds only the in-frame rearrangements with V and J called that TCRdb kept. Clones are partly lost; checked studies trace under half to an unresolved V gene and leave the rest unexplained. That table supplies the V and J calls and clone size; D and trimming were determined from the DNA. This sample lists a few hundred thousand clones; roughly 90% were detected once. Approximately 0.84% of the sample lies in the top ten. Sequencing was done on a sample of PBMCs. The clonotype was recovered from a woman aged 18-29 years in good health and CMV-seronegative.

The CDR3 region has the sequence CASSSHTGTTYNEQFF. The nucleotide sequence reads TGTGCCAGCAGTAGCCATACCGGGACAACCTACAATGAGCAGTTCTTC. Rearrangement joined TRBV27 to TRBJ2-1; the D gene is perhaps TRBD1, from 6 matching bases. V gives up 5 bases and J gives up 2 bases, and the segment between their germline ends measures 16 bases. The germline V gene encodes CDR1 MNHEY and CDR2 SMNVEV (reference sequence). The CDR3 numbers 16 residues from cysteine through phenylalanine. Only the CDR3 DNA stays, 48 bases, in frame from base 1.